This T cell receptor (beta chain) was obtained from a study of blood T cell repertoires in COVID-19. Looked up from germline, CDR1 is SNHLY and CDR2 is FYNNEI. The CDR3 consists of 13 residues. V was clipped by 5 bases and J by 7 bases; unmatched bases: 3. This clone was observed a single time. Source study methods: Estimates of nucleated cell counts were drawn from the amplification of reference gene primers. Using immunoSEQ multiplex PCR, the repertoire was profiled, and TCRdb retains in-frame clones only, with some absent. D and trimming were read from the DNA, whereas the V and J calls and clone size are those reported in that table. The table records roughly 200,000 clones, under 90% of them present only once.

The clonotype originates from a man in his sixties with acute or convalescent COVID-19. Sequenced: peripheral blood. The chain joins TRBV2 to TRBJ1-2, with 11 bases matching TRBD1. CDR3 protein: CASSRDRGGGYTF. The CDR3 DNA reads TGTGCCAGCAGTCGGGACAGGGGGGGTGGCTACACCTTC. Full variable domain (rest looked up from reference TRBV2 and TRBJ1-2): EPEVTQTPSHQVTQMGQEVILRCVPISNHLYFYWYRQILGQKVEFLVSFYNNEISEKSEIFDDQFSVERPDGSNFTLKIRSTKLEDSAMYFCASSRDRGGGYTFGSGTRLTVV.